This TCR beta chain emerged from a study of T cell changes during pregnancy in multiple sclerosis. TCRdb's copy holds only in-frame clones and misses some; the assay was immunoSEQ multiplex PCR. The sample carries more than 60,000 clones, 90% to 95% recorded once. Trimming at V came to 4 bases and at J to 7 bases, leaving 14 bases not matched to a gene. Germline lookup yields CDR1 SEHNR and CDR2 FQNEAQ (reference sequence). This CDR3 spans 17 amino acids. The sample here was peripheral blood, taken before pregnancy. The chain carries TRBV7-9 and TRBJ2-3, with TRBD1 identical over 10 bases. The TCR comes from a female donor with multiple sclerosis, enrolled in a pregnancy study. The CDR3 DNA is TGTGCCAGCAGCTCTCACGGACAGGGGGATTGGGGAAATACGCAGTATTTT. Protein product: CASSSHGQGDWGNTQYF.